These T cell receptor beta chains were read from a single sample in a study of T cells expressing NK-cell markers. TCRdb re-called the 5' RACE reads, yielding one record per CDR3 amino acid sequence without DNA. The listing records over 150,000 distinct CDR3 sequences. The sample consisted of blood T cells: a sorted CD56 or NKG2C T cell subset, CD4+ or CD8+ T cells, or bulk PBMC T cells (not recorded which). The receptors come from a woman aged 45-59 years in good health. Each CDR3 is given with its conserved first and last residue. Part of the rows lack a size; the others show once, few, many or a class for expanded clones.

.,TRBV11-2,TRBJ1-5,CASSLLSGSNQPQHF
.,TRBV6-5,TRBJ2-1,CASSYSPAVLSEQFF
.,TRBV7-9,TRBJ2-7,CASSSDRESYEQYF
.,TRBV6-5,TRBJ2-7,CASSYGAEQYF
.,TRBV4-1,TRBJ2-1,CASSQEGGGRREQFF
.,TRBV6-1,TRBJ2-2,CASSERDWITGELFF
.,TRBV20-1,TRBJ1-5,CSARDAGLAQPQHF
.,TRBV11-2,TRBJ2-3,CASSLVLLGASTDTQYF
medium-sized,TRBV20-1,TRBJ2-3,CSARDLREGGDTQYF
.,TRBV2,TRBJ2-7,CASTIGPEKYF
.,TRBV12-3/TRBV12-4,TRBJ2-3,CASSGLAGIDTQYF
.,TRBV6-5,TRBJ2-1,CASSYFGTSGGNEQFF
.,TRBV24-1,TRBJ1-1,CATSDPLTGQTEAFF
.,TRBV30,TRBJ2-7,CAWRAAGGSYEQYF
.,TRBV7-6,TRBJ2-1,CASSLLAGGNEQFF
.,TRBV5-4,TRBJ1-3,CASSLAGSGNTIYF
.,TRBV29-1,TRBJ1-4,CSVTTQGAPEKLFF
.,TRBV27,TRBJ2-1,CASSLDGNLYNEQFF
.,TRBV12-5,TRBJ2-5,CASALGGGETQYF
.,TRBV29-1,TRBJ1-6,CSAYLRNSGALHF
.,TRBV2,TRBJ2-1,CASSDLRTNEQFF
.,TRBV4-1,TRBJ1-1,CASSQNRGETEAFF
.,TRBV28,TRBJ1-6,CASSFGGYNSPLHF
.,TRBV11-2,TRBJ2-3,CASSLGPDSSSTDTQYF
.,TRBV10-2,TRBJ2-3,CASSEPPEREGRGTQYF
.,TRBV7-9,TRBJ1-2,CASTHTDGNYGYTF
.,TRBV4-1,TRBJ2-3,CASSQVLDRGLGTDTQYF
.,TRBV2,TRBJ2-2,CASRGVRDRGETNTGELFF
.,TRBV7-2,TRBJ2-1,CASSRLGTNEQFF
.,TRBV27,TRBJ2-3,CASSFKGLAGGYTDTQYF
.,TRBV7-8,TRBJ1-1,CTSSQRESSTEAFF
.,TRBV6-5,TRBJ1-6,CASSQDIYNSPLHF
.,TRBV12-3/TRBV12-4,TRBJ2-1,CASITSARYNEQFF
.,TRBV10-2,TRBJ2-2,CASTLGGGNTGELFF
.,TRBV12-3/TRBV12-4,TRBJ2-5,CASSFRETQYF
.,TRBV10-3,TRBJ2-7,CAILAAGGYEQYF
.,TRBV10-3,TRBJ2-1,CAIVAGPPYNEQFF
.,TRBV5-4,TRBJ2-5,CASSLYETQYF
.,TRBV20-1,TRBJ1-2,CSARAPDSYGYTF
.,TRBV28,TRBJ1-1,CASSGQEGVLEAFF
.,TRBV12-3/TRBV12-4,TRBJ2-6,CASSDSGRRSGANVLTF
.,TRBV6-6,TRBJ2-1,CASSLVAGGGDEQFF
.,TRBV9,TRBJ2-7,CASSVGSGSTYEQYF
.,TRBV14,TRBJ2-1,CASTATPGTAIAGYNEQFF
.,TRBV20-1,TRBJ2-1,CSARPQDKREALNEQFF
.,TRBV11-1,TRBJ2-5,CASSLDQDRGETQYF
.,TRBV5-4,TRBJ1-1,CASSFLNTEAFF
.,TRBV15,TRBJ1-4,CATSRSDRANEKLFF
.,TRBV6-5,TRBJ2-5,CASSQVRGRKSETQYF
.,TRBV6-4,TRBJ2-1,CATSQWGGRYNEQFF
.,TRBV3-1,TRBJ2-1,CASSQGRASGEYNEQFF
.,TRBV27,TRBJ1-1,CASSLSRGRLNTEAFF
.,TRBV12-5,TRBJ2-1,CASGFGAGLAREQFF
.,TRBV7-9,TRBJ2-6,CASSSRDTSSGANVLTF
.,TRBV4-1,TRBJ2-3,CASSQGLREGTTDTQYF
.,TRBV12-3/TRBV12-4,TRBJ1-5,CASSFGRVGQPQHF
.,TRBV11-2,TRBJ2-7,CASSLGGLTRYEQYF
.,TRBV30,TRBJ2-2,CAWSWASTGELFF
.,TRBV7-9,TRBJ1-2,CASSLTASNYGYTF
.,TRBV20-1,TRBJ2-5,CSAQSGLLGETQYF